The T cell receptor (beta chain) under discussion was sequenced for a study of vaccination and CD4 T cells after COVID-19. No antigens are known for them. Treatment reported: roughly ten-day PBMC culture with coronavirus spike peptide pools or control peptides (ViraFEST assay). The Oncomine TCR Beta short-read assay generated sequence data from the DNA of cultured CD4+ T cells. TCRdb re-derived calls from the PCR reads in MiXCR, one entry per CDR3 protein. The sample includes about 6,800 distinct CDR3 sequences, approximately 69% of them seen just once. Sequenced: CD4+ T cells from blood, cultured in vitro. Receptor source: a human donor who had recovered from COVID-19.

This chain joins TRBV20-1 and TRBJ1-5, with TRBD1 identical over 9 bases. The CDR3 sequence is 16 residues long. The germline V gene encodes CDR1 DFQATT and CDR2 SNEGSKA (reference sequence). J gave up 7 bases and V 4 bases, and 14 bases lay outside the gene matches. In DNA form, the CDR3 reads TGCAGTGCTACCTACCTAGGGACAGGGACGGAACAGCCCCAGCATTTT. Protein product: CSATYLGTGTEQPQHF.